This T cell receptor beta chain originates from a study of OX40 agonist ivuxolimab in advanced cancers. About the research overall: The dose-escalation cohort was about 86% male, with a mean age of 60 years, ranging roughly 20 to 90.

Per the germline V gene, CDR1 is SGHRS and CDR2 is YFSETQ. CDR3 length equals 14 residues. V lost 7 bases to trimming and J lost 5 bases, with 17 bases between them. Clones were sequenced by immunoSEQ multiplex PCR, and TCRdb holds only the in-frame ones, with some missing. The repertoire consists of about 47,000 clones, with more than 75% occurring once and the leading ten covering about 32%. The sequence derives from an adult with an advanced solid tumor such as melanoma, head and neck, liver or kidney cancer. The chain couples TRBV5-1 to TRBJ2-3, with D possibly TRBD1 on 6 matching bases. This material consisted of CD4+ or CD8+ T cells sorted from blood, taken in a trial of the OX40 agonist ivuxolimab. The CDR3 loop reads CASAGGPDGDTQYF. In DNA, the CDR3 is TGCGCCAGCGCTGGGGGCCCGGACGGAGATACGCAGTATTTT.